This TCR beta chain is from a study of identical twins. As to this clonotype: Its target is unknown.

In TCRdb, the 5' RACE reads were re-called with MiXCR into one record per CDR3 protein. Of approximately 210,000 distinct CDR3 sequences listed, around 10% were seen once; the top ten hold 4% to 6%. The germline V gene has CDR1 KGHDR and CDR2 SFDVKD. With 4 bases clipped from V and 7 bases from J, the junction kept 9 bases outside the gene matches. The CDR3 is 15 amino acids. Overall study results and limits: Twins' excess sharing was less marked for out-of-frame beta sequences. Models underestimated TCR alpha sharing (out-of-frame) in monozygotic twins.

J is TRBJ1-5 and V is TRBV24-1, with 7 bases matching TRBD1. The sample was memory (CD45RO+) T cells sorted from blood. The source is a woman aged 18-35 years in good health. CDR3 nucleotides: TGTGCCACCAGTGACCGGCCCCGGGACAGCCAGCCCCAGCATTTT. Translated: CATSDRPRDSQPQHF.